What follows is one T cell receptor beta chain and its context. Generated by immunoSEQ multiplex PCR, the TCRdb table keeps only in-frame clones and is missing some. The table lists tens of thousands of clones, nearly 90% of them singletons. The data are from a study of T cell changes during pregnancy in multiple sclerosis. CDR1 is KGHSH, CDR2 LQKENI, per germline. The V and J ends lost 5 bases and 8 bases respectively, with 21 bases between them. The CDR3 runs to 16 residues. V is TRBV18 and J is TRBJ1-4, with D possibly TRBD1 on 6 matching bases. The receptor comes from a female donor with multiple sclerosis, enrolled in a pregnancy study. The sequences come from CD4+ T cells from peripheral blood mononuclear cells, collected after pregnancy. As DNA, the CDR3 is TGTGCCAGCTCAGTTAGACAGGCCGCGGGGGAAGAAAAACTGTTTTTT. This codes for CASSVRQAAGEEKLFF.